This T cell receptor (beta chain) came from a study of T cell responses to AZD1222 COVID-19 vaccine. TCRdb keeps only in-frame clones here, not all; method: immunoSEQ multiplex PCR. Of 120,000 or so clones listed, about 90% are singletons. This CDR3 contains 13 residues. From germline, CDR1 is KGHSH and CDR2 LQKENI. V was pared by 6 bases and J by 4 bases, with 12 bases between. In this sample, this clone turned up once. The clonotype was recovered from an adult in good health. The sequenced sample was peripheral blood, obtained on day 0 of AZD1222 vaccination. J is TRBJ1-1 and V is TRBV18, with D uncertain. CDR3 coding DNA: TGTGCCAGCTCTTCCTTGCGGGGCACTGAAGCTTTCTTT. This translates into CASSSLRGTEAFF.